This TCR beta chain is from a study of beta chain features in type 1 diabetes (dated by TCRdb to the late 2010s). In the study overall: Mean age, gender distribution, total cell number and subset yield were not different between patients and healthy donors. A total of 100 million to 110 million sorted cells were examined across all samples, and a strong correlation was observed between cell number per subset and RNA yield. The study compared the TCRB repertoires of sorted circulating CD4+ T cell subsets in recently diagnosed type 1 diabetes patients with those in matched healthy donors. Naive and central memory subsets were obtained from all 30 or so donors, but regulatory and stem cell-like memory subsets were isolated from only 8 patients and 8 healthy donors. Here is what the overall study found, with its caveats: At VDJ recombination sites, type 1 diabetes patients had fewer insertions and more deleted nucleotides, which implies abnormalities in thymic rearrangement. In all four CD4+ subsets, TCRB CDR3 length was moderately but significantly shorter in type 1 diabetes patients. Because cDNA rather than genomic DNA was sequenced, highly expressing activated cells could have been over-represented, although no difference in activation and CD3 levels was found between groups. Shorter templates might have been favored by PCR, but patient and control samples were amplified and corrected together, so both groups would have been affected equally by any skew. The naive, central memory and regulatory TCRB repertoires appeared to resemble one another more closely among patients than among healthy donors. Because small numbers of individuals were included in the HLA sub-analyses, any influence of HLA type on TCRB rearrangement was left unresolved.

The trim is 7 bases for V and 3 bases for J, with a gap of 22 bases between the germline ends. The germline V gene encodes CDR1 LNHDA and CDR2 SQIVND (reference sequence). The CDR3 runs 17 residues from the cysteine to the phenylalanine. Only the CDR3 region is kept as DNA, spanning 51 bases read in frame from base 1. Each donor gave one peripheral blood draw, averaging roughly 100 mL, which was collected into heparinised tubes. Naive, central memory, regulatory and stem cell-like memory CD4+ T cells were sorted on a BD FACSAria II using a panel including CD45RO, CCR7, CD25, CD127, CD95 and CD27. All sorted populations exceeded 98% purity. Right away, PBMCs were isolated by Lymphoprep density gradient centrifugation and were stained directly, with no culture step. So that batch effects would be minimized, each experiment stained and sorted samples in pairs, pairing one healthy donor with one patient.

This clone was picked up a small number of times. It lacks a known antigen. No base-level quality is on record; no much larger clone is a single base apart. The entire amount of isolated RNA was reverse transcribed using the High Capacity cDNA Reverse Transcription Kit, so the sequenced TCRB transcripts were expressed ones. Deep immunoSEQ sequencing was applied to naive, central memory and regulatory T cell samples, giving an average of about 3.7 million total reads per sample. After sorted cells were lysed in RLT buffer, RNA was extracted with DNase-treated RNeasy Micro or Mini kits, with the choice depending on cell number. To prevent cross-contamination, every cell subset was processed on its own, while patient and healthy donor samples were processed together. The immunoSEQ multiplex PCR was used to amplify TCRB sequences from cDNA, generating 87-bp fragments that spanned the CDR3 region. Sequencing of the amplicons was done on the Illumina HiSeq platform. Regarding the original processing steps: PCR bias was computationally corrected using synthetic template baselines, reads within Hamming distance 2 were collapsed, and singletons that could not be merged were discarded. By aligning reads against IMGT, V, D and J genes, CDR3 length, and insertions or deletions at six rearrangement sites were assigned. Within each subset, clonotype counts were normalized to the number of sorted cells before true diversity and Gini coefficients were calculated with the tcR R package. The overlap coefficient, calculated on TCRB nucleotide sequences, was used to measure repertoire sharing. Out-of-frame TCRB sequences from naive cells were analyzed as a proxy for the pre-selection repertoire. This immuneACCESS table, as held by TCRdb, lists in-frame sequences with V and J called but not all clones. Of the missing ones, under half trace to an unresolved V gene in checked studies; the others have no known cause. V and J calls and clone size come straight from that table; D and trimming were deduced from the DNA. The sample profile shows just under 150,000 clones; 8.5% to 12% of them were found once. Of the sample, approximately 1.3% is held by the ten largest clones.

This clonotype originated in a man aged 18 to 30 in good health. The chain was built from TRBV19 and TRBJ1-5; the best D guess is TRBD1, with 6 bases matching. Sequenced material: naive CD4+ T cells from blood. Taken with the paper, the label for cell subset or site translates to: true naive CD4+ T cells. CDR3 protein: CASTRSRDIWSNQPQHF. DNA sequence: TGTGCCAGTACCCGAAGCAGGGACATCTGGTCCAATCAGCCCCAGCATTTT.